This entry lists 19 T cell receptor beta chains sequenced from one sample in a study of radiation and T cells in renal cell carcinoma. This table comes from immunoSEQ multiplex PCR, and its TCRdb copy is limited to in-frame clones, with some not included. Of roughly 100,000 clones listed, less than 90% are singletons. Specified time point: baseline pretreatment blood. Regarding treatment: 15 Gy SBRT to primary tumor, nephrectomy 4 weeks later. The sequenced sample was blood, obtained from a patient whose treatment included radiotherapy and nephrectomy. All receptors come from a man aged 45-65 years with renal cell carcinoma.

This sequence joins TRBV2 and TRBJ2-2; 9 bases fit TRBD1. The CDR3 contains 14 residues. From germline, CDR1 is SNHLY and CDR2 FYNNEI. Unmatched junction bases numbered 4, after V lost 7 bases and J lost 4 bases. CDR3 DNA sequence: TGTGCCAGCACGGGACAGGGCGGCACCGGGGAGCTGTTTTTT. Amino acids: CASTGQGGTGELFF. The full variable domain, in which reference TRBV2 and TRBJ2-2 provide the parts outside the CDR3, is EPEVTQTPSHQVTQMGQEVILRCVPISNHLYFYWYRQILGQKVEFLVSFYNNEISEKSEIFDDQFSVERPDGSNFTLKIRSTKLEDSAMYFCASTGQGGTGELFFGEGSRLTVL.

The V call is TRBV6-1, the J call TRBJ2-2; D is possibly TRBD1 or TRBD2 (6 bases each). The CDR3 has 15 residues. Trimming shortened V by 2 bases and J by 6 bases, and 13 bases separated the two germline ends. Per the germline V gene, CDR1 is MNHNS and CDR2 is SASEGT. DNA of the CDR3: TGTGCCAGCAGTGAATGGGGGGCCCCTCCCGGGGAGCTGTTTTTT. Its protein is CASSEWGAPPGELFF.

The chain is built from TRBV7-9 and TRBJ1-4, with unresolved D. V gave up 4 bases and J gave up 5 bases, with 11 bases separating them. The CDR3 loop spans 14 amino acids. CDR1 is SEHNR, CDR2 FQNEAQ, per germline (reference sequence). CDR3 DNA: TGTGCCAGCAGCTGGCGGGGAGAAAATGAAAAACTGTTTTTT. Translating it yields CASSWRGENEKLFF.

The chain carries TRBV19 and TRBJ2-1; 10 bases align to TRBD2. V shed 5 bases, J shed 4 bases, and the junction held 11 bases outside the gene matches. The CDR3 is 17 residues long. Germline V gene data show CDR1 as LNHDA and CDR2 as SQIVND (reference sequence). CDR3: CASSPIAGGTEYNEQFF. CDR3 bases: TGTGCCAGTAGTCCCATAGCGGGAGGTACTGAATACAATGAGCAGTTCTTC.

The sample holds one count of this clone. The V and J genes are TRBV11-2 and TRBJ2-3; 10 nucleotides line up with TRBD2. The V gene's germline CDR1 is SGHAT and CDR2 FQNNGV. This CDR3 contains 17 residues. Trimming took 6 bases from V and 4 from J; bases not matched to a gene: 13. The CDR3 is CASSKLAGASPSDTQYF. As DNA, the CDR3 is TGTGCCAGCAGTAAGCTAGCGGGGGCTTCTCCGTCAGATACGCAGTATTTT. Based on the CDR3 plus reference TRBV11-2 and TRBJ2-3, the full variable domain is EAGVAQSPRYKIIEKRQSVAFWCNPISGHATLYWYQQILGQGPKLLIQFQNNGVVDDSQLPKDRFSAERLKGVDSTLKIQPAKLEDSAVYLCASSKLAGASPSDTQYFGPGTRLTVL.

The chain couples TRBV6-1 to TRBJ2-7, with 7 bases lining up with TRBD1. Trimming removed 5 bases from V and 6 bases from J; junction bases left unmatched: 4. The CDR3 contains 12 residues. Germline-derived CDR1 and CDR2 are MNHNS and SASEGT. CDR3 protein: CASSLQGREQYF. The CDR3 nucleotides are TGTGCCAGCAGTTTACAGGGGCGCGAGCAGTACTTC.

The chain recombines TRBV9 with TRBJ1-4, with 7 bases matching TRBD1. Per germline, CDR1 SGDLS and CDR2 YYNGEE. J gave up 5 bases and V 4 bases, and 8 bases lay outside the gene matches. CDR3 length equals 15 residues. For the CDR3, the DNA is TGTGCCAGCAGCCCTAGACAGGGACTCAATGAAAAACTGTTTTTT. Amino acid sequence: CASSPRQGLNEKLFF.

Comment on this clone: An end of the junction differs from the germline gene, which may be a read error. The CDR3 sequence is CASSLGGGIQETQYF. The CDR3 coding sequence is TGTGCTAGCAGCTTAGGTGGGGGGATCCAAGAGACCCAGTACTTC. The V and J genes are TRBV7-7 and TRBJ2-5; tentative D call: TRBD2 (6 bases). The germline CDR1 and CDR2 sequences are SSHAT and FNYEAQ (reference sequence). The CDR3 consists of 15 residues.

This chain connects TRBV27 to TRBJ2-2; a possible D gene is TRBD2 (5 bases). V shed 11 bases and J shed 6 bases, with 37 bases lying between them. Germline CDR1 is MNHEY and CDR2 is SMNVEV (reference sequence). This CDR3 is 20 amino acids long. This CDR3 reads CASSALGSGSIEGRAGELFF. CDR3 nucleotides: TGTGCCTCCTCGGCACTCGGGTCCGGATCGATTGAGGGAAGAGCCGGGGAGCTGTTTTTT.

The CDR3 DNA is TGTGCCAGCAGAGAACAGGGGGCAGAGACAGATACGCAGTATTTT. Its protein is CASREQGAETDTQYF. The chain combines TRBV2 with TRBJ2-3; 9 nucleotides align to TRBD1. Germline CDR1 and CDR2: SNHLY and FYNNEI. CDR3 length: 15 amino acids. The J segment lost 3 bases and the V segment lost 6 bases, leaving 7 bases of the junction unmatched.

The chain employs TRBV7-8 and TRBJ2-3; D perhaps matches TRBD2 (6 bases). V was cut by 5 bases and J by 3 bases, with 15 bases left in between. Germline lookup yields CDR1 SGHVS and CDR2 FQNEAQ. The CDR3 is made up of 15 amino acids. This CDR3 is CASSTGGGVTDTQYF. CDR3 DNA sequence: TGTGCCAGCAGCACCGGGGGTGGGGTTACAGATACGCAGTATTTT.

This rearrangement joins TRBV11-2 to TRBJ2-1; 7 bases are a match to TRBD1. The CDR3 sequence is 16 residues long. After removal of 7 bases from V and 4 bases from J, the junction contained 13 bases not matched to a gene. The germline gives CDR1 SGHAT, CDR2 FQNNGV. Written as DNA, the CDR3 is TGTGCCAGCACCAATAGGGGGCGCCTACATTACAATGAGCAGTTCTTC. The encoded protein is CASTNRGRLHYNEQFF.

The genes are TRBV5-6 and TRBJ1-3; weak D call: TRBD1 (5 bases). Looked up from germline, CDR1 is SGHDT and CDR2 is YYEEEE. The V end lost 0 bases, the J end lost 0 bases, and 16 bases lay between the germline ends. The CDR3 spans 18 residues. CDR3 amino acids: CASSLGRAGWYSGNTIYF. In DNA, the CDR3 is TGTGCCAGCAGCTTGGGACGGGCAGGGTGGTACTCTGGAAACACCATATATTTT.

CDR3 loop: CASRPSVASEQYF. In DNA form, the CDR3 reads TGTGCCAGCAGGCCCTCAGTAGCTTCCGAGCAGTACTTC. The J gene is TRBJ2-7, the V gene TRBV6-5; no firm D call. This CDR3 has 13 amino acids. Trimming left V 6 bases short and J 6 bases short, with 15 bases between. Germline V gives CDR1 MNHEY, CDR2 SVGAGI.

The genes are TRBV6-6 and TRBJ2-2; 10 nucleotides align to TRBD2. V was pared by 7 bases and J by 7 bases, with 12 bases of the junction left unmatched. Germline CDR1 reads MNHNY; CDR2 reads SVGAGI (reference sequence). The length of the CDR3 is 16 residues. The CDR3 protein is CASTRWASGRGGELFF. The CDR3 DNA reads as TGTGCCAGCACCCGATGGGCTAGCGGGAGAGGCGGGGAGCTGTTTTTT.

The chain combines TRBV7-9 with TRBJ1-2; 8 bases are a match to TRBD1. Germline lookup yields CDR1 SEHNR and CDR2 FQNEAQ (reference sequence). The V and J ends lost 3 bases and 7 bases, in that order; junction bases with no gene match: 4. This CDR3 region has 13 residues. This CDR3 is CASSLTGEAGYTF. For the CDR3, the DNA is TGTGCCAGCAGCTTGACAGGGGAGGCTGGCTACACCTTC.

The chain employs TRBV5-1 and TRBJ2-3, with no clear D. Between the trimmed V and J ends, which lost 2 bases and 4 bases, there was a span of 11 bases. Germline V gene lookup returns CDR1 SGHRS and CDR2 YFSETQ. This CDR3 region has 14 residues. CDR3 sequence reads: CASSFGRSSDTQYF. The CDR3 region has the DNA TGCGCCAGCAGCTTTGGCAGGTCGTCAGATACGCAGTATTTT.

This sequence joins TRBV5-1 and TRBJ1-1; the D gene is possibly TRBD1 (5 bases). V was trimmed by 0 bases and J by 1 base, leaving 7 bases between them. CDR1 is SGHRS and CDR2 is YFSETQ in the germline V gene. The CDR3 covers 14 residues. The CDR3 DNA is TGCGCCAGCAGCTTGGACCAGGGGAACACTGAAGCTTTCTTT. Protein: CASSLDQGNTEAFF.

The gene calls are TRBV10-3 and TRBJ2-3; 7 nucleotides match TRBD2. Per germline, CDR1 ENHRY and CDR2 SYGVKD. The length of the CDR3 is 15 residues. The ends lost 4 bases at V and 0 bases at J; junction bases unmatched: 4. The CDR3 nucleotides are TGTGCCATCAGTGGGGCGGGACTAAGCACAGATACGCAGTATTTT. It yields the protein CAISGAGLSTDTQYF.